This T cell receptor (beta chain) comes out of a study of patients and donors after allogeneic stem cell transplantation. Each CDR3 protein gets one entry after TCRdb re-called the RT-PCR reads with MiXCR. The data show about 200,000 distinct CDR3 sequences, with roughly two fifths seen just once and 33% held by the top ten. In germline, CDR1 is SGHRS, CDR2 YFSETQ. There are 14 residues in the CDR3. The ends were cut back, 1 base at V and 10 bases at J, with 14 bases in the middle. This clonotype was seen only a few times. This sequence originates from a human donor who was either an allogeneic HSCT recipient or a stem cell or donor lymphocyte infusion donor (not recorded which). It is not recorded whose cells these are; they may come from a transplant donor. J is TRBJ2-2 and V is TRBV5-1, with D tentatively TRBD2 (6 bases). The sequencing input was blood, either unsorted or a sorted T cell fraction (not recorded which). The CDR3 loop is CASSLTTSKTELFF. DNA of the CDR3: TGCGCCAGCAGCTTGACAACTAGCAAGACGGAGCTGTTTTTT.